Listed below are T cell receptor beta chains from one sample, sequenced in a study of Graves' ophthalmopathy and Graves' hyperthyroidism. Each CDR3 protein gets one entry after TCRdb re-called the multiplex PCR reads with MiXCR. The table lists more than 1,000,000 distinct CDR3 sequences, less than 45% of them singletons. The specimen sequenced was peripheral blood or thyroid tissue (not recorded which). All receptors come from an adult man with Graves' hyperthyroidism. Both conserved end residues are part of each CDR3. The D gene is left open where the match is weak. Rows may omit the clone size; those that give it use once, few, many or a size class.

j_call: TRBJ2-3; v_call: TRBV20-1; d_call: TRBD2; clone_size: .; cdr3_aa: CSAKGTSGQSDTQYF; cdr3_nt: TGCAGTGCTAAGGGGACTAGCGGGCAGTCGGATACGCAGTATTTT
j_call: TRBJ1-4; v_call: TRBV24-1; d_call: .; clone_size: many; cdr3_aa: CATQEVGDEKLFF; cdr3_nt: TGTGCCACCCAGGAGGTTGGGGATGAAAAACTGTTTTTT
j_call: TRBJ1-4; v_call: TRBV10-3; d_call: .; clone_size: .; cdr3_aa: CAISAVGSEKLFF; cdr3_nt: TGTGCCATCAGTGCGGTGGGAAGCGAAAAACTGTTTTTT
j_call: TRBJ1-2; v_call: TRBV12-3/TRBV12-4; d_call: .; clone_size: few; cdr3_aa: CASSSSGNQGYGYTF; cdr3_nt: TGTGCCAGCAGTTCCAGCGGGAATCAAGGTTATGGCTACACCTTC
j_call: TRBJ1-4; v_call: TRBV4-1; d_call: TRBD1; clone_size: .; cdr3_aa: CASSQEEQGAEEKLFF; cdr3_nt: TGCGCCAGCAGCCAAGAAGAACAGGGGGCGGAGGAAAAACTGTTTTTT
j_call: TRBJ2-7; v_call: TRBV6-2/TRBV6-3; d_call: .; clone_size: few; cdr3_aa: CASSSWRGEDEQYF; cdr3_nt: TGTGCCAGCAGTTCCTGGAGGGGCGAAGACGAGCAGTACTTC
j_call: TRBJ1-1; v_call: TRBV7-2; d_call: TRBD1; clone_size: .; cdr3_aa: CASSSPPPGGTEAFF; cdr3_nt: TGTGCCAGCTCATCTCCGCCTCCAGGGGGGACTGAAGCTTTCTTT
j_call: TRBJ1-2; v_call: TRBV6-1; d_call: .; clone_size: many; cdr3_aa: CASIVDRGTYGYTF; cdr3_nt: TGTGCCAGCATCGTCGACAGAGGGACCTATGGCTACACCTTC
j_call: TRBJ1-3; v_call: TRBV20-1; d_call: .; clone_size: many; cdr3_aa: CSARELSEGNTIYF; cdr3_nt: TGCAGTGCTAGAGAGTTGTCGGAAGGAAACACCATATATTTT
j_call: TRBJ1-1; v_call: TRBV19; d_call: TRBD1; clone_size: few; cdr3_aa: CASSIVQGADTEAFF; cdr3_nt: TGTGCCAGTAGTATAGTGCAGGGGGCTGATACTGAAGCTTTCTTT
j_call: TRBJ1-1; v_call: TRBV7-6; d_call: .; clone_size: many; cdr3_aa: CASSLGRASDTEAFF; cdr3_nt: TGTGCCAGCAGCTTAGGCCGGGCGTCGGACACTGAAGCTTTCTTT
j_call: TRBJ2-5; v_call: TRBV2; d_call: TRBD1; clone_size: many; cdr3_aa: CASSTGTGSRQETQYF; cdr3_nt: TGTGCCAGCAGTACCGGGACAGGGAGTCGACAAGAGACCCAGTACTTC
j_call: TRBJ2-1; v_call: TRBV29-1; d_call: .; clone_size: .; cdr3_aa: CSVVRDNNEQFF; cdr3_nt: TGCAGCGTTGTTCGGGATAACAATGAGCAGTTCTTC
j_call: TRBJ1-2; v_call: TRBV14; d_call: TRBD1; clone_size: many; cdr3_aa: CASSQGQGALYGYTF; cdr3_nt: TGTGCCAGCAGCCAAGGGCAGGGGGCACTCTATGGCTACACCTTC
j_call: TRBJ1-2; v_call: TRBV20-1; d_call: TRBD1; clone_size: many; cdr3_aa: CSAQDRGFRDGYTF; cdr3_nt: TGCAGTGCCCAGGACAGGGGGTTTCGGGATGGCTACACCTTC
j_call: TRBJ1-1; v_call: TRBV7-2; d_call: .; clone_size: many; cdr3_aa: CASSFKTGPSEAFF; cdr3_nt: TGTGCCAGCAGCTTTAAAACAGGGCCGTCTGAAGCTTTCTTT
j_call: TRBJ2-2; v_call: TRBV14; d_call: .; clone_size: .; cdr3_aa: CASSQGTRETGELFF; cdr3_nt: TGTGCCAGCAGCCAAGGAACTAGGGAGACCGGGGAGCTGTTTTTT
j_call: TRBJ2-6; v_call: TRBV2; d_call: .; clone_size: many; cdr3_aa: CASSERGTAGANVLTF; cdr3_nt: TGTGCCAGCAGTGAGAGGGGTACTGCTGGGGCCAACGTCCTGACTTTC
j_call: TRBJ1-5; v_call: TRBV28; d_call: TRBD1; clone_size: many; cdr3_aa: CASSPRTGGGNQPQHF; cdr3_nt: TGTGCCAGCAGTCCCAGGACAGGAGGGGGCAATCAGCCCCAGCATTTT
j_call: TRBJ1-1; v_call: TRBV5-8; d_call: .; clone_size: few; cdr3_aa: CASSSRVTGWRNTEAFF; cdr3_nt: TGTGCCAGCAGCTCCAGGGTGACGGGATGGAGAAACACTGAAGCTTTCTTT
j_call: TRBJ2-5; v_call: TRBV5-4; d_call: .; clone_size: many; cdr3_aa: CASSDDPVPDETQYF; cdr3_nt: TGTGCCAGCAGCGACGATCCGGTCCCTGATGAGACCCAGTACTTC
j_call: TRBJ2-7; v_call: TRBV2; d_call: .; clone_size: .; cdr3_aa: CASSEALRGTYEQYF; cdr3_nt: TGTGCCAGCAGTGAAGCGCTTAGGGGGACCTACGAGCAGTACTTC
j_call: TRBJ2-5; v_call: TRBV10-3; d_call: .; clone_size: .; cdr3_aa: CAIGDSPREQETQYF; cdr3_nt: TGTGCCATCGGCGACAGTCCCAGGGAGCAAGAGACCCAGTACTTC
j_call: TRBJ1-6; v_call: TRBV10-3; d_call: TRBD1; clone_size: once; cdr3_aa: CATLGQGGPNSPLHF; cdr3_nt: TGTGCCACCTTAGGACAGGGGGGCCCTAATTCACCCCTCCACTTT
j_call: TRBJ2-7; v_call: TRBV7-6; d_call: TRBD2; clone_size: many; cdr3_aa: CASAELAGSSYEQYF; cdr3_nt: TGTGCCAGTGCGGAACTAGCGGGGAGCTCCTACGAGCAGTACTTC
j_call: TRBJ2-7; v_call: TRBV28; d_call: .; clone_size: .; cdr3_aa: CASTKTAYEQYF; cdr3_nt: TGTGCCAGCACCAAGACAGCCTACGAGCAGTACTTC
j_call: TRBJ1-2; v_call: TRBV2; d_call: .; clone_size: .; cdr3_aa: CASSVAQVGYSYTF; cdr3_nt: TGTGCCAGCAGTGTTGCACAGGTGGGCTATAGCTACACCTTC
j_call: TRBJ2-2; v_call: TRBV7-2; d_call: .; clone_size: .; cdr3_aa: CASSNPPGRGTGELFF; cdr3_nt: TGTGCCAGCAGCAACCCTCCGGGACGGGGCACCGGGGAGCTGTTTTTT
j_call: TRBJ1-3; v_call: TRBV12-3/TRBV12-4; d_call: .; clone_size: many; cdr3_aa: CASSLGQERNTIYF; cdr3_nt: TGTGCCAGCAGTTTAGGACAGGAAAGGAACACCATATATTTT
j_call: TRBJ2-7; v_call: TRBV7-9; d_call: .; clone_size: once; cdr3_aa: CASRADTNYEQYF; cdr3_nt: TGTGCCAGCAGAGCCGACACGAACTACGAGCAGTACTTC
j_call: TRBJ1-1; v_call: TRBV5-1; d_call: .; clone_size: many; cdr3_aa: CASSLDVVNTEAFF; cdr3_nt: TGCGCCAGCAGCTTAGACGTCGTGAACACTGAAGCTTTCTTT
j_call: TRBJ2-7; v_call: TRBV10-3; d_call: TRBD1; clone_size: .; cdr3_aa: CASWTGQTYEQYF; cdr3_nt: TGTGCATCTTGGACAGGCCAGACCTACGAGCAGTACTTC
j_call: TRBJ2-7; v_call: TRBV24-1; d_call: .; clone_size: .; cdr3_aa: CATSDLGQGLSYEQYF; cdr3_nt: TGTGCCACCAGTGACCTAGGACAGGGACTATCCTACGAGCAGTACTTC
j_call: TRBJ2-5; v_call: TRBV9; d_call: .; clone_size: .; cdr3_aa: CASSAGEPRYQETQYF; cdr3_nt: TGTGCCAGCAGCGCAGGAGAACCCCGATACCAAGAGACCCAGTACTTC
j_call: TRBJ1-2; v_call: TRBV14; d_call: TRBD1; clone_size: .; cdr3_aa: CASSQGGPGTGAYGYTF; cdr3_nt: TGCGCCAGCAGCCAAGGGGGTCCCGGGACAGGGGCCTATGGCTACACCTTC
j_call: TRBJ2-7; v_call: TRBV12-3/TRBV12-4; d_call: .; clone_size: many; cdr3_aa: CASSLARVDEQYF; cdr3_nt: TGTGCCAGCAGTTTAGCGCGGGTTGACGAGCAGTACTTC
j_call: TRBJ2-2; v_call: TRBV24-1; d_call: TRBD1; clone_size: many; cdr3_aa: CATSEPNRGRFPGELFF; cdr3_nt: TGTGCCACCAGTGAGCCCAACAGGGGGCGCTTCCCCGGGGAGCTGTTTTTT
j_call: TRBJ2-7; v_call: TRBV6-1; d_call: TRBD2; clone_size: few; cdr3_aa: CASSEAWGLGYEQYF; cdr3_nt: TGTGCCAGCAGTGAAGCATGGGGACTAGGGTACGAGCAGTACTTC
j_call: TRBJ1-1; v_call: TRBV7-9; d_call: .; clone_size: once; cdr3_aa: CASSYLGDEAFF; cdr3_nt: TGTGCCAGCAGTTACCTCGGGGACGAAGCTTTCTTT
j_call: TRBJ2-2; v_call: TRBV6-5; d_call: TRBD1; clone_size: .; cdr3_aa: CASSDRGDTGELFF; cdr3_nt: TGTGCCAGCAGCGACAGGGGGGACACCGGGGAGCTGTTTTTT
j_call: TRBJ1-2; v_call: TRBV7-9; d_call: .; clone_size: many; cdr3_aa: CASSFDKTGGYTF; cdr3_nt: TGTGCCAGCAGCTTCGACAAGACGGGTGGCTACACCTTC
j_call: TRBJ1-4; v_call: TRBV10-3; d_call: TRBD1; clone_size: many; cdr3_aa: CATGQTATNEKLFF; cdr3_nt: TGTGCCACGGGACAGACGGCAACTAATGAAAAACTGTTTTTT
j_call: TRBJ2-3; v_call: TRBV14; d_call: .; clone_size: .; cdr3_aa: CASSYSPDTQYF; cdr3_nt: TGTGCCAGCAGCTACAGCCCAGATACGCAGTATTTT
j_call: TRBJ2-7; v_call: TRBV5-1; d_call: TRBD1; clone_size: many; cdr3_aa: CASSLFGTAPYEQYF; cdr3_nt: TGCGCCAGCAGCTTGTTTGGGACAGCGCCCTACGAGCAGTACTTC
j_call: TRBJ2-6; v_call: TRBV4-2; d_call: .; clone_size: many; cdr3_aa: CASSQDAYRNSGANVLTF; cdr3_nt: TGTGCCAGCAGCCAAGACGCATACAGGAACTCTGGGGCCAACGTCCTGACTTTC
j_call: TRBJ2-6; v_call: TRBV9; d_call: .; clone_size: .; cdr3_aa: CASSVATGANVLTF; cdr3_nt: TGTGCCAGCAGCGTAGCGACAGGGGCCAACGTCCTGACTTTC
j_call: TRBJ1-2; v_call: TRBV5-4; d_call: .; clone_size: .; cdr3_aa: CASSLAGAAAGYGYTF; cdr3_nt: TGTGCCAGCAGCTTGGCAGGGGCGGCGGCGGGCTATGGCTACACCTTC
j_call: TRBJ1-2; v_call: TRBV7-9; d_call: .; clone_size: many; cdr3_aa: CASSIGSRGYTF; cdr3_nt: TGTGCCAGCAGCATTGGGAGTCGTGGCTACACCTTC
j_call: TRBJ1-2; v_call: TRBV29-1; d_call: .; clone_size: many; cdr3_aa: CSVVSLEWAGYTF; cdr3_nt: TGCAGCGTTGTCTCCCTCGAGTGGGCTGGCTACACCTTC
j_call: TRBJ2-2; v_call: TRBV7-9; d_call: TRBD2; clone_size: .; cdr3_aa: CASSLVGTKNTGELFF; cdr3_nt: TGTGCCAGCAGCTTAGTTGGGACTAAGAACACCGGGGAGCTGTTTTTT
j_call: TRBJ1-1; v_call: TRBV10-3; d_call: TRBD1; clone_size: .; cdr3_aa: CAIRQGLGNTEAFF; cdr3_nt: TGTGCCATCAGACAGGGGCTGGGGAACACTGAAGCTTTCTTT